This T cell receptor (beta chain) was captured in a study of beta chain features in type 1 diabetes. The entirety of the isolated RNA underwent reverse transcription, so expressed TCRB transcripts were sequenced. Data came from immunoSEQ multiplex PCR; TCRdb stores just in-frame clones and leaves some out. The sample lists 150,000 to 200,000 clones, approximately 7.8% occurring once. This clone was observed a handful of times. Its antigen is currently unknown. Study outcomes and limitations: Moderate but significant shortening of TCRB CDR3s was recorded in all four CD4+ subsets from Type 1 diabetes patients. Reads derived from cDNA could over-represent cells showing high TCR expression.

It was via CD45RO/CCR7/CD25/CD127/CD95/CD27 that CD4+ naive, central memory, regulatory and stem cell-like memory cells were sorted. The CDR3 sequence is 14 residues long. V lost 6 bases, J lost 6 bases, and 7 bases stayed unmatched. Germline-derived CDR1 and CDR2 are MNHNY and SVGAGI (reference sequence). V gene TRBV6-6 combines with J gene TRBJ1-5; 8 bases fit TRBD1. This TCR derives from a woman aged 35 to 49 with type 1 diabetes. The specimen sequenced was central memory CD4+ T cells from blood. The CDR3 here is CASSYQGAGQPQHF. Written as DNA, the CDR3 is TGTGCCAGCAGCTATCAGGGGGCCGGTCAGCCCCAGCATTTT.